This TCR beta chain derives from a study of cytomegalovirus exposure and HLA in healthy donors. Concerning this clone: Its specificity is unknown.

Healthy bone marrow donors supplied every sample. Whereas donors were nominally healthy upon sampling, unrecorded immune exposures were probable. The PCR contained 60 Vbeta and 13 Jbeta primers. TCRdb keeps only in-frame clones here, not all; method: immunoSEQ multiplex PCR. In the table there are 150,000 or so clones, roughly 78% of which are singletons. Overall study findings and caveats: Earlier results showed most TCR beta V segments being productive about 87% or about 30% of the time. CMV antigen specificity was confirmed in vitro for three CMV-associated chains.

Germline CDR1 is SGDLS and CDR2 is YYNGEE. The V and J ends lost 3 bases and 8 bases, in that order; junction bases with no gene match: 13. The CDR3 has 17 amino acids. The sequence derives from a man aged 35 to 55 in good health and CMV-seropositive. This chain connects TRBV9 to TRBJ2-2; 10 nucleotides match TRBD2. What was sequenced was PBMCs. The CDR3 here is CASSGLAGVTSGGELFF. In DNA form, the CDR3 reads TGTGCCAGCAGCGGCCTAGCGGGAGTGACATCAGGGGGGGAGCTGTTTTTT. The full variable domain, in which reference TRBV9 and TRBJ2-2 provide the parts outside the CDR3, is DSGVTQTPKHLITATGQRVTLRCSPRSGDLSVYWYQQSLDQGLQFLIQYYNGEERAKGNILERFSAQQFPDLHSELNLSSLELGDSALYFCASSGLAGVTSGGELFFGEGSRLTVL.